These 25 T cell receptor beta chains share one sample of origin, sequenced in a study of patients and donors after allogeneic stem cell transplantation. TCRdb redid the calling of the RT-PCR reads with MiXCR, one entry per CDR3 protein. The sample consists of about a million distinct CDR3 sequences, roughly 18% of them appearing once. Sample: blood, either unsorted or a sorted T cell fraction (not recorded which). The receptors were sampled from a human donor who was either an allogeneic HSCT recipient or a stem cell or donor lymphocyte infusion donor (not recorded which). It is not recorded whose cells these are; they may come from a transplant donor.

This rearrangement joins TRBV19 to TRBJ2-7, with D possibly TRBD1 on 5 matching bases. Germline V lookup: CDR1 LNHDA, CDR2 SQIVND (reference sequence). The germline V and J ends were trimmed by 0 bases and 2 bases, with 8 bases remaining between them. This CDR3 region has 14 residues. In nucleotides, the CDR3 is TGTGCCAGTAGTATAGAGGGCAGGGCCTACGAGCAGTACTTC. As protein: CASSIEGRAYEQYF.

There are a few counts of this clonotype. The rearrangement joins TRBV6-5 to TRBJ1-1, with D tentatively TRBD1 (5 bases). The CDR3 sequence is 14 residues long. Germline CDR1 is MNHEY and CDR2 is SVGAGI. Between the trimmed V and J ends, which lost 0 bases and 5 bases, there was a span of 10 bases. CDR3 bases: TGTGCCAGCAGTTACTCGATGCAGGGAACTGAAGCTTTCTTT. This encodes CASSYSMQGTEAFF.

The CDR3 DNA is TGTGCCAGCAGCCCCTCGCAGGGAAGTGCAGATACGCAGTATTTT. Translating gives CASSPSQGSADTQYF. J is TRBJ2-3 and V is TRBV14; tentative D call: TRBD1 (5 bases). Germline V gene data show CDR1 as SGHDN and CDR2 as FVKESK. The CDR3 length is 15 residues. V was shortened by 4 bases and J by 4 bases, with 15 bases between the two germline ends.

The chain links TRBV2 to TRBJ2-7; D ambiguous. Germline-derived CDR1 and CDR2 are SNHLY and FYNNEI. This CDR3 is built from 13 residues. V was trimmed by 4 bases and J by 3 bases, leaving 10 bases between them. In DNA form, the CDR3 reads TGTGCCAGCAGTGCCCGATTCTTCTACGAGCAGTACTTC. It translates to CASSARFFYEQYF.

This clonotype has a handful of counts. This chain links TRBV4-2 with TRBJ2-3; weak D call: TRBD1 (5 bases). Trimming took 0 bases from V and 4 from J, leaving 8 bases between them. CDR1 LGHNA and CDR2 YNFKEQ come from the germline V gene. The CDR3 has 14 residues. The CDR3 nucleotides are TGTGCCAGCAGCCAAGATCCCAGGGCAGATACGCAGTATTTT. It specifies CASSQDPRADTQYF.

This clonotype turned up a few times. The CDR3 reads CASSEYKGGTEAFF. For the CDR3, the DNA is TGTGCCAGCAGTGAATACAAAGGGGGGACTGAAGCTTTCTTT. The chain combines TRBV25-1 with TRBJ1-1, with TRBD1 as a possible D gene (6 bases). Per germline, CDR1 MGHDK and CDR2 SYGVNS. The CDR3 is made up of 14 amino acids. V lost 0 bases and J 5 bases, leaving 10 bases between the germline ends.

The chain combines TRBV4-1 with TRBJ1-6, with D hard to call. V was shortened by 4 bases and J by 0 bases, with 13 bases between the two germline ends. The CDR3 totals 17 residues. Per the germline V gene, CDR1 is MGHRA and CDR2 is YSYEKL. The CDR3 protein is CASSRPTESSYNSPLHF. CDR3 sequence (DNA): TGCGCCAGCAGCCGTCCGACCGAGAGCTCCTATAATTCACCCCTCCACTTT.

V and J are TRBV7-3 and TRBJ2-1; 9 nucleotides line up with TRBD1. J lost 8 bases, V lost 5 bases, and 10 bases had no gene match. The CDR3 extends over 15 amino acids. Germline V CDR1 and CDR2: SGHTA, FQGTGA. For the CDR3, the DNA is TGTGCCAGCAGCCCCGGACAGGGGACGTATGATGAGCAGTTCTTC. This encodes CASSPGQGTYDEQFF.

The chain links TRBV7-8 to TRBJ2-5; D tentatively fits TRBD1 or TRBD2 (5 bases each). The CDR3 is 15 residues long. Trimming cost V 6 bases and J 1 base, with 15 bases left between them. Germline loops: CDR1 SGHVS, CDR2 FQNEAQ. In DNA form, the CDR3 reads TGTGCCAGCAGGAAGAGTGGGGGATTCCAAGAGACCCAGTACTTC. This encodes CASRKSGGFQETQYF.

CDR3 protein: CAISDGQGLSDTQYF. In DNA form, the CDR3 reads TGTGCCATCAGTGATGGACAGGGGCTCTCAGATACGCAGTATTTT. The genes are TRBV10-3 and TRBJ2-3; 9 nucleotides line up with TRBD1. The CDR3 sequence is 15 residues long. CDR1 and CDR2 (germline): ENHRY, SYGVKD. Losses at the gene ends were 3 bases for V and 4 bases for J; bases not matched to a gene: 5.

In its sample, this clonotype was seen a few times. CDR3 protein: CASSQELGALTGELFF. The CDR3 DNA sequence: TGTGCCAGCAGCCAAGAACTAGGGGCGCTCACCGGGGAGCTGTTTTTT. The chain uses TRBV3-1 and TRBJ2-2; possibly TRBD1 or TRBD2 for D (5 bases each). The CDR3 is made up of 16 amino acids. Germline CDR1 LGHDT, CDR2 YNNKEL (reference sequence). Trimming removed 0 bases at V and 4 bases at J, with 12 bases between.

V usage is TRBV12-3 or TRBV12-4 and J usage is TRBJ2-7; 8 bases map to TRBD1. Unmatched junction bases numbered 3, after V lost 3 bases and J lost 5 bases. This CDR3 has 13 residues. This CDR3 reads CASSFQGAHEQYF. The CDR3 coding sequence is TGTGCCAGCAGTTTTCAGGGGGCTCACGAGCAGTACTTC.

The V gene is TRBV5-1, the J gene TRBJ2-5; no reliable D call. The germline V and J ends were trimmed by 4 bases and 0 bases, with 10 bases remaining between them. Looked up from germline, CDR1 is SGHRS and CDR2 is YFSETQ. CDR3 length equals 14 residues. CDR3 region: CASSVRLYQETQYF. The CDR3 DNA reads as TGCGCCAGCAGCGTAAGACTCTACCAAGAGACCCAGTACTTC.

This clonotype was detected a few times. This chain joins TRBV4-1 and TRBJ2-7; TRBD1 might be the D (5 bases). Trimming pared 3 bases from V and 3 bases from J, leaving 18 bases between. Germline V gives CDR1 MGHRA, CDR2 YSYEKL. The CDR3 contains 16 residues. Written as DNA, the CDR3 is TGCGCCAGCAGCCACCCGACAGCCGAAAAAGGCTACGAGCAGTACTTC. It yields the protein CASSHPTAEKGYEQYF.

The chain has TRBV30 and TRBJ2-5; TRBD1 or TRBD2 may be the D gene (5 bases each). V was shortened by 3 bases and J by 2 bases, with 13 bases between the two germline ends. The CDR3 has 14 residues. The V gene's germline CDR1 is GTSNPN and CDR2 SVGIG (reference sequence). CDR3 loop: CAWRLGERQETQYF. The CDR3, as DNA: TGTGCCTGGAGACTGGGGGAAAGACAAGAGACCCAGTACTTC.

This chain joins TRBV5-1 and TRBJ2-4; the D gene is possibly TRBD2 (6 bases). The length of the CDR3 is 16 residues. Germline V gene sequence: CDR1 SGHRS, CDR2 YFSETQ. Trimming stripped 4 bases from V and 8 bases from J, with 22 bases between. CDR3 protein: CASSRNRDSGWDIQYF. The DNA for the CDR3 is TGCGCCAGCAGCCGCAACCGGGACTCGGGTTGGGACATTCAGTACTTC.

The rearrangement joins TRBV24-1 to TRBJ1-1; 9 bases map to TRBD1. CDR3 size: 17 residues. Trimming took 7 bases from V and 4 from J; bases not matched to a gene: 15. Per the germline V gene, CDR1 is KGHDR and CDR2 is SFDVKD. The CDR3 reads CATRYRGRKVRGTEAFF. For the CDR3, the DNA is TGTGCCACCAGGTACAGGGGGCGAAAGGTTCGGGGCACTGAAGCTTTCTTT.

The chain employs TRBV12-3 or TRBV12-4 and TRBJ2-7, with 9 nucleotides matching TRBD1. The CDR3 is 14 amino acids. With V trimmed by 4 bases and J by 3 bases, 4 bases remained unmatched. The CDR3 spells CASSWGTGNYEQYF. CDR3 nucleotide sequence: TGTGCCAGCAGTTGGGGGACAGGGAACTACGAGCAGTACTTC.

At least ten counts were recorded for this clonotype. J is TRBJ2-3 and V is TRBV10-3; D might be TRBD1 (6 bases). The CDR3 length is 15 residues. V was pared by 5 bases and J by 4 bases, with 16 bases between. Germline values: CDR1 ENHRY, CDR2 SYGVKD. The CDR3 loop reads CAISLQGSSADTQYF. The CDR3, as DNA: TGTGCCATCAGTTTACAGGGTAGTAGCGCAGATACGCAGTATTTT.

The chain employs TRBV7-6 and TRBJ1-1; the D gene is possibly TRBD1 (5 bases). Trimming took 0 bases from V and 3 from J, leaving 17 bases between them. CDR1 SGHVS and CDR2 FNYEAQ come from the germline V gene. The CDR3 sequence is 17 residues long. The CDR3 here is CASSLAQGRTKDTEAFF. CDR3 sequence (DNA): TGTGCCAGCAGCTTAGCGCAGGGACGGACAAAGGACACTGAAGCTTTCTTT.

This clonotype has a handful of counts. The chain's CDR3 is CAISEEDLNLYEQYF. CDR3 DNA sequence: TGTGCCATCAGTGAAGAAGACCTTAACCTGTACGAGCAGTACTTC. The chain couples TRBV10-3 to TRBJ2-7; no clear D gene. The CDR3 runs to 15 residues. V was cut by 3 bases and J by 4 bases, with 16 bases left in between. Germline V gene sequence: CDR1 ENHRY, CDR2 SYGVKD.

V is TRBV24-1 and J is TRBJ2-7; D gene ambiguous. V was pared by 2 bases and J by 6 bases, with 19 bases between. Germline CDR1 and CDR2: KGHDR and SFDVKD. The CDR3 loop spans 16 amino acids. The CDR3, as DNA: TGTGCCACCAGTGATTCTGGCAGTTGGGGTCTAGGCGAGCAGTACTTC. It specifies CATSDSGSWGLGEQYF.

Only a few counts were recorded for this clonotype. The V call is TRBV2, the J call TRBJ2-3, with no clear D. With 8 bases removed from V and 2 bases from J, the gap between germline ends came to 17 bases. CDR3 length: 15 residues. The V gene's germline CDR1 is SNHLY and CDR2 FYNNEI. The CDR3 region has the DNA TGTGCCAGCTGTTACGACGGGCGAATCACAGATACGCAGTATTTT. Translation: CASCYDGRITDTQYF.

This chain uses TRBV3-1 with TRBJ2-1, with a weak D call TRBD1 (5 bases). The CDR3 consists of 16 residues. The V gene's germline CDR1 is LGHDT and CDR2 YNNKEL (reference sequence). V lost 0 bases to trimming and J lost 4 bases, with 13 bases between them. The CDR3 spells CASSQEMGRRYNEQFF. The CDR3 DNA sequence: TGTGCCAGCAGCCAAGAAATGGGGCGCAGGTACAATGAGCAGTTCTTC.

This chain uses TRBV20-1 with TRBJ2-2; D is uncertain. CDR3 length equals 11 residues. The V gene lost 3 bases and the J gene lost 8 bases, with 7 bases spanning the gap. Looked up from germline, CDR1 is DFQATT and CDR2 is SNEGSKA (reference sequence). The CDR3 sequence is CSASIWGELFF. The CDR3 DNA reads TGCAGTGCTAGTATTTGGGGGGAGCTGTTTTTT.